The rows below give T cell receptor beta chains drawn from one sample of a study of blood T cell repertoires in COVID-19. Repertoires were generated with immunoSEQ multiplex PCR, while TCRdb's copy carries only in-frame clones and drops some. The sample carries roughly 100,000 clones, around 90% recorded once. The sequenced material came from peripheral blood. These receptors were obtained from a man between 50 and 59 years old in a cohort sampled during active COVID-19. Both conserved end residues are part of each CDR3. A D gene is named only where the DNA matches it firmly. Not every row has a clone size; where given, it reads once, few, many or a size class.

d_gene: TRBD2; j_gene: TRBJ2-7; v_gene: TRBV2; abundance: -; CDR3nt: TGTGCCAGCAGTCGGGGGGTGACAAGGTACGAGCAGTACTTC; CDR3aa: CASSRGVTRYEQYF
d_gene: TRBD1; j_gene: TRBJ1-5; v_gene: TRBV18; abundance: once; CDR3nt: TGTGCCAGCTCACCTGTGGGACAGGGTGGTCAGCCCCAGCATTTT; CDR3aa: CASSPVGQGGQPQHF
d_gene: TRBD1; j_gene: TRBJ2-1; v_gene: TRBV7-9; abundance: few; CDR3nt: TGTGCCAGCAGCCCCCCAACAGGGGTCTCCTACAATGAGCAGTTCTTC; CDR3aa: CASSPPTGVSYNEQFF
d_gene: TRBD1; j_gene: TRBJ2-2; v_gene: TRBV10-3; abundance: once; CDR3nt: TGTGCCATCAGTGCCCGACAGGGTGGGACCGGGGAGCTGTTTTTT; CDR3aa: CAISARQGGTGELFF
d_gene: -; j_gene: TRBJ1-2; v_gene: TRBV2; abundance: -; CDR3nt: TGTGCCAGCAGTGAAGCGCTTCGGGGAGGTGGCTACACCTTC; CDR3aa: CASSEALRGGGYTF
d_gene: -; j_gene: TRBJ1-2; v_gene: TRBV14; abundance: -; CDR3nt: TGTGCCAGCAGCCAAGTCCAAACGGGGGGCTACACCTTC; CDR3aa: CASSQVQTGGYTF
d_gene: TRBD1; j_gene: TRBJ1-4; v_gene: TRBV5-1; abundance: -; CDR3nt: TGCGCCAGCAGCCAAGGGACAGGGCTTAAGACTAATGAAAAACTGTTTTTT; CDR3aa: CASSQGTGLKTNEKLFF
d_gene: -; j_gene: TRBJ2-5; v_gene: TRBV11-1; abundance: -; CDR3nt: TGTGCCAGCAGCTTAGGGGCAGGGCCAGAGACCCAGTACTTC; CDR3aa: CASSLGAGPETQYF
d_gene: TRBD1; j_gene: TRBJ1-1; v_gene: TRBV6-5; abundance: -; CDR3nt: TGTGCCAGCAGTCGACAGGGACAAAACACTGAAGCTTTCTTT; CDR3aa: CASSRQGQNTEAFF
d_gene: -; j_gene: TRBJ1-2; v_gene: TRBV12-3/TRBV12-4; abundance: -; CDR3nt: TGTGCCAGCCGGGACACCCTCTATGGCTACACCTTC; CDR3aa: CASRDTLYGYTF
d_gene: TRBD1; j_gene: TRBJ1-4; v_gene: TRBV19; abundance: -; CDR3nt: TGTGCCAGTAGTATAGCTCGGACAGGAGTTAATGAAAAACTGTTTTTT; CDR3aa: CASSIARTGVNEKLFF
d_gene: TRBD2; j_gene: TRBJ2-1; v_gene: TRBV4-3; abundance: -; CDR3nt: TGCGCCAGCAGCCTACTAGCGGGGGGCGGGGAGCAGTTCTTC; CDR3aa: CASSLLAGGGEQFF
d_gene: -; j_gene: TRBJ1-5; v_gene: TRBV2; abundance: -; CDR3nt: TGTGCCAGCAGTGAAGCGTCCGCCAGGGTAAGTCAGCCCCAGCATTTT; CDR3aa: CASSEASARVSQPQHF
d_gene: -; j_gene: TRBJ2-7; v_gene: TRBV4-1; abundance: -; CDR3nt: TGCGCCAGCAGCCAAGCCCCGCAGGGGTTCGACTACGAGCAGTACTTC; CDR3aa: CASSQAPQGFDYEQYF
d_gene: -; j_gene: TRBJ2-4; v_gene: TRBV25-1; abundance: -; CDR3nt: TGTGCCAGCATGGGGAGTTTAAACATTCAGTACTTC; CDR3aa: CASMGSLNIQYF
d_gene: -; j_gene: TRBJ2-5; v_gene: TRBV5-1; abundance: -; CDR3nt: TGCGCCAGCAGCTTGGGTAGATATGAGACCCAGTACTTC; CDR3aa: CASSLGRYETQYF
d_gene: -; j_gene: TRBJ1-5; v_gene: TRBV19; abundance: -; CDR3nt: TGTGCCAGTAGTATTAGGACAGCCGTAAATCAGCCCCAGCATTTT; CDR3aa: CASSIRTAVNQPQHF
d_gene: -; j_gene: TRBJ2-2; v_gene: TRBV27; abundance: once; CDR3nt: TGTGCCAGCAGTTTATTCGGAGCCGGGGAGCTGTTTTTT; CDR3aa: CASSLFGAGELFF
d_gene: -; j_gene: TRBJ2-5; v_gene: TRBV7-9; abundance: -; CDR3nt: TGTGCCAGCAGCTTCGGGGTGTCGGAGACCCAGTACTTC; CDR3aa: CASSFGVSETQYF
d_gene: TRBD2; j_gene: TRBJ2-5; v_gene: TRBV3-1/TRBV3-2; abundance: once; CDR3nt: TGTGCCAGCAGCCAACTAGCGGGGGGGCAAGAGACCCAGTACTTC; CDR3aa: CASSQLAGGQETQYF
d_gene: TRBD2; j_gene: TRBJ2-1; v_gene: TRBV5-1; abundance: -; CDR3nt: TGCGCCAGCAGTTCTAGCGGGGGTTACAATGAGCAGTTCTTC; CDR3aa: CASSSSGGYNEQFF
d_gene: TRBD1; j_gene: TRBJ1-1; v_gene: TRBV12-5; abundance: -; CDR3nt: TGTGCTAGTGGTTTGGACATCGACAGGGGGCGAAAGACTGAAGCTTTCTTT; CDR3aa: CASGLDIDRGRKTEAFF
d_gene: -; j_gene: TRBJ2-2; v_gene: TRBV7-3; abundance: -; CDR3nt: TGTGCCAGCAGCTTAAATCGAGTAGAGTATAGCCCCGGGGAGCTGTTTTTT; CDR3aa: CASSLNRVEYSPGELFF
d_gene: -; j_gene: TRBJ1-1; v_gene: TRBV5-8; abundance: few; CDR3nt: TGTGCCAGCAGCTTGTCTGCGGGGCAAGCTTTCTTT; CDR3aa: CASSLSAGQAFF
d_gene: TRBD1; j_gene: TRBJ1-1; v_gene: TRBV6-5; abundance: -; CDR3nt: TGTGCCAGCAGACTAAGGACAGGGACCACTGAAGCTTTCTTT; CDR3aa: CASRLRTGTTEAFF
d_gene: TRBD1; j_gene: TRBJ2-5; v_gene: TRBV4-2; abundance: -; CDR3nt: TGTGCCAGCAGCCCCACAGGGGGTGAGACCCAGTACTTC; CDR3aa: CASSPTGGETQYF
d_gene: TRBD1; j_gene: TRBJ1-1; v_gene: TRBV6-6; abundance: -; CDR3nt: TGTGCCAGCAGGGGACAGGGGCCCCAGAACACTGAAGCTTTCTTT; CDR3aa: CASRGQGPQNTEAFF
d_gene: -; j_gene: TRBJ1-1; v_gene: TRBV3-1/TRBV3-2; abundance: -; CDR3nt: TGTGCCAGCAGCCAACAGGGCCACACTGAAGCTTTCTTT; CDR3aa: CASSQQGHTEAFF
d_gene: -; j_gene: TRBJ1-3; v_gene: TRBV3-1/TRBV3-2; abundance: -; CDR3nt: TGTGCCAGCAGCCAAAGGATCGGCGGCGTTGGAAACACCATATATTTT; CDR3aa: CASSQRIGGVGNTIYF
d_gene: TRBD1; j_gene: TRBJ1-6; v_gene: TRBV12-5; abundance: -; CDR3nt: TGTGCTAGTGGCAGGGACAGTAATTCACCCCTCCACTTT; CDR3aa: CASGRDSNSPLHF
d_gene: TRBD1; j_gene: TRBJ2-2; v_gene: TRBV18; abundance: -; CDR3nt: TGTGCCAGCAGACGGCAGGGGGACACCGGGGAGCTGTTTTTT; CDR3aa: CASRRQGDTGELFF
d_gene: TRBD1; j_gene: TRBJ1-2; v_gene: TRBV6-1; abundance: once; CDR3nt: TGTGCCAGCAGTGAGCCCGGACAGGGAGGTTCTAACTATGGCTACACCTTC; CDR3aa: CASSEPGQGGSNYGYTF
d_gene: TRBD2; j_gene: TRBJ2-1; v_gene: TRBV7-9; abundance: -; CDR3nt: TGTGCCAGCAGCGGGGGAGGGAGCCACAATGAGCAGTTCTTC; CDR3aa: CASSGGGSHNEQFF
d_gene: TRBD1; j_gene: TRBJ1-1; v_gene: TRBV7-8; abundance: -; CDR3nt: TGTGCCAGCAGCTTACCCCACAGGGGCGAAGCTTTCTTT; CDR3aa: CASSLPHRGEAFF